These 30 T cell receptor beta chains were sequenced from one sample in a study of tumor and adjacent non-tumor tissue in lung cancer (dated by TCRdb to 2016 to 2019). RNA was extracted from bulk unsorted tissue and checked for quality with a NanoDrop ND-1000 and an Agilent 2100. The normal lung samples consisted of distant non-tumor tissue collected more than 3 cm from the tumor edge. Library preparation used multiplex PCR. For sequencing, an Illumina HiSeq 2500 was employed. TCRbeta libraries were built by three rounds of nested PCR using primers (Table S4), following protocols modified from ARM-PCR. Clones were called with MiXCR by TCRdb after fastp trimmed the public reads at Q25, and only in-frame beta chains were retained. Each entry is one CDR3 protein sequence, shown with its most common DNA and genes. The sample contains under 85,000 distinct CDR3 sequences, 76% of them found a single time. The ten most abundant clones make up around 40% of the sample.

What was sequenced was distant non-tumor lung tissue. These receptors were taken from a man between 70 and 80 years old with non-small cell lung cancer.

As for this clonotype: One junction end disagrees with the germline gene, perhaps due to a read error. The rearrangement joins TRBV29-1 to TRBJ2-7; the D call may be TRBD1 or TRBD2 (5 bases each). The CDR3 contains 10 residues. CDR1 and CDR2 from the germline V gene are SQVTM and ANQGSEA. The CDR3 DNA sequence: TGCAGCGCCGGGACCTACGAGCAATACTTC. Protein sequence: CSAGTYEQYF.

The chain carries TRBV11-2 and TRBJ2-3; D tentatively fits TRBD1 or TRBD2 (6 bases each). This CDR3 comprises 14 residues. The V gene's germline CDR1 is SGHAT and CDR2 FQNNGV. Trimming took 3 bases from V and 4 from J, leaving 11 bases between them. Here the CDR3 DNA reads TGTGCCAGCAGCTTGTGGGGGGCTGCAGATACGCAGTATTTT. The encoded protein is CASSLWGAADTQYF.

The chain employs TRBV6-1 and TRBJ2-2; D is possibly TRBD1 or TRBD2 (6 bases each). The V and J ends lost 5 bases and 4 bases respectively, with 14 bases between them. Germline V gene data show CDR1 as MNHNS and CDR2 as SASEGT. The CDR3 runs to 15 residues. CDR3 DNA: TGTGCCAGCAGTCGACTAGTGGGGGCCACCGGGGAGCTGTTTTTT. It encodes CASSRLVGATGELFF.

With respect to this clonotype: A much larger clone lies a single base off, so this may be a read error. This chain links TRBV10-2 with TRBJ2-2, with TRBD1 matching 11 bases. The CDR3 length is 17 residues. Germline CDR1 reads WSHSY; CDR2 reads SAAADI. CDR3 bases: TGCGCCAGCAGTGAGTCAGGGACAGGGGGTAACACCCGGGAGCTGTTTTTT. This codes for CASSESGTGGNTRELFF.

Note on this clonotype: One end of the junction is discordant with germline, which a read error may explain. CDR3 sequence reads: CSVTHWTGGYNEQLF. The DNA of the CDR3 is TGCAGCGTTACCCACTGGACAGGGGGATACAATGAGCAGCTCTTC. The chain links TRBV29-1 to TRBJ2-1; 10 bases align to TRBD1. The CDR3 length is 15 residues. Germline CDR1 SQVTM, CDR2 ANQGSEA.

Details on this clonotype: No conserved phenylalanine or tryptophan ends this CDR3, so it is likely a read error. This chain uses TRBV11-2 with TRBJ2-1; weak D call: TRBD1 (6 bases). Germline V lookup: CDR1 SGHAT, CDR2 FQNNGV. CDR3 length: 14 amino acids. CDR3 in amino acids: CASSLQGTYNAQFV. The CDR3 DNA reads as TGTGCCAGCAGCTTACAGGGGACCTACAATGCGCAGTTCGTC.

Concerning this clonotype itself: Germline is not matched at one junction end, which may reflect a read error. CDR3 DNA sequence: TGTGTCAGCACCACCCAACAGGGTTTAAATGAACAACTGTTTTTT. Amino acids: CVSTTQQGLNEQLFF. This chain links TRBV12-3 or TRBV12-4 with TRBJ1-4; D possibly corresponds to TRBD1 (6 bases). This CDR3 region has 15 residues.

This clonotype was observed at least ten times. The V and J genes are TRBV12-3 or TRBV12-4 and TRBJ2-1, with TRBD1 identical over 7 bases. The CDR3 is 15 amino acids. After removal of 5 bases from V and 0 bases from J, the junction contained 4 bases not matched to a gene. CDR3 sequence reads: CASSPDRSSYNEQFF. The DNA for the CDR3 is TGTGCCAGCAGTCCGGACAGGAGCTCCTACAATGAGCAGTTCTTC.

A few counts support this clonotype. This may stem from a read error, because a much larger clone lies one nucleotide away. This sequence joins TRBV6-2 or TRBV6-3 and TRBJ2-5; 9 bases are a match to TRBD2. The length of the CDR3 is 16 residues. Germline values: CDR1 MNHEY, CDR2 SVGEGT. This CDR3 reads CVSRRGGSRYRETQYF. The DNA for the CDR3 is TGTGTCAGTCGGCGGGGGGGATCGCGGTATCGAGAGACCCAGTACTTC.

CDR3: CAWAPFATSGSTDTQYF. The CDR3 DNA reads TGTGCCTGGGCCCCTTTCGCGACTAGCGGGAGCACAGATACGCAGTATTTT. The rearrangement links TRBV30 to TRBJ2-3; TRBD2 matches 10 bases. The CDR3 loop spans 17 amino acids. Germline values: CDR1 GTSNPN, CDR2 SVGIG (reference sequence). Germline trimming cut 5 bases from V and 0 bases from J; bases unmatched to any gene: 11.

Of note for this clonotype: Mismatch with germline at one junction end may stem from a read error. The chain joins TRBV5-1 to TRBJ1-3, with a possible D match to TRBD1 (6 bases). Germline V CDR1 and CDR2: SGHRS, YFSETQ. CDR3 length: 15 residues. DNA of the CDR3: TGTGCCAGCAGCTTGAGGACAGAGACTGGAAACACCATATATTTT. It translates to CASSLRTETGNTIYF.

The chain links TRBV28 to TRBJ1-1, with D tentatively TRBD1 (6 bases). The CDR3 loop spans 13 amino acids. The V and J ends lost 8 bases and 5 bases respectively, with 15 bases between them. CDR1 and CDR2 (germline): MDHEN, SYDVKM. CDR3 sequence: CASGPQGKTEAFF. The CDR3 region has the DNA TGTGCCAGCGGTCCACAGGGTAAGACTGAAGCTTTCTTT.

On this clonotype itself: Germline is not matched at one junction end, which may reflect a read error. This chain uses TRBV28 with TRBJ1-1; the D gene is possibly TRBD1 (5 bases). CDR3 length: 15 residues. Germline CDR1 MDHEN, CDR2 SYDVKM. The CDR3 DNA sequence: TGTGCCAGAAGTTTATGGATGGCCAGGGCCGCTGAATCTTTCTTT. This codes for CARSLWMARAAESFF.

The chain employs TRBV2 and TRBJ2-1; the D is unclear. CDR1 is SNHLY and CDR2 is FYNNEI in the germline V gene. V was shortened by 8 bases and J by 1 base, with 9 bases between the two germline ends. This CDR3 has 13 residues. The CDR3 region has the DNA TGTGCCAGCCTGAGCGCGTCCTACAATGAGCAGTTCTTC. Residues: CASLSASYNEQFF.

Remarks on this clonotype: This could be a read error, since a much larger clone is one nucleotide away. The CDR3 DNA sequence: TGTGCAGGTTCAGCTAGCCTAGACGCTGAAGCTTTCTTT. Translating it yields CAGSASLDAEAFF. V is TRBV5-4 and J is TRBJ1-1; D remains ambiguous. The CDR3 is 13 residues long. Germline CDR1 and CDR2: SGHNT and YYREEE (reference sequence).

A single count supports this clonotype. One junction end does not reproduce the germline sequence, and a read error may be involved. The chain is built from TRBV5-6 and TRBJ2-1, with D maybe TRBD2 (5 bases). CDR1 is SGHDT, CDR2 YYEEEE, per germline. The CDR3 loop spans 15 amino acids. The CDR3 protein is CASSLLPGVDNEQFF. In nucleotides, the CDR3 is TGTGCCAGCAGCTTGCTCCCCGGGGTCGACAATGAACAGTTCTTC.

This clonotype was counted once. With a much larger clone just one base away, this may be a read error. V is TRBV10-2 and J is TRBJ2-7; a possible D gene is TRBD2 (6 bases). The germline CDR1 and CDR2 sequences are WSHSY and SAAADI. The CDR3 has 13 amino acids. Written as DNA, the CDR3 is TGCGCCAGCAGAAGCGGGTTAAGACACGAGCATTACTTC. It encodes CASRSGLRHEHYF.

The rearrangement uses TRBV6-5 and TRBJ2-1, with no clear D. Germline V CDR1 and CDR2: MNHEY, SVGAGI. The CDR3 contains 11 residues. The DNA of the CDR3 is TGTGTCTGCAATACCGGCAATGAGCAGTTCTTC. Its translation: CVCNTGNEQFF.

J is TRBJ1-2 and V is TRBV20-1, with D hard to call. Per the germline V gene, CDR1 is DFQATT and CDR2 is SNEGSKA (reference sequence). Trimming stripped 3 bases from V and 4 bases from J, with 9 bases between. This CDR3 region has 12 residues. The CDR3 region has the DNA TGCAGTGCTAGGGGCAGGATCTATGGCTACACCTTC. Its translation is CSARGRIYGYTF.

This clonotype was counted ten times or more. A much larger clonotype is one base distant, so this may be a read error. CDR3 protein: CASSESAGQPYGYTF. CDR3 DNA sequence: TGCGCCAGCAGTGAGTCGGCAGGCCAACCCTATGGCTACACCTTC. The chain uses TRBV10-1 and TRBJ1-2; D unresolved. The CDR3 has 15 amino acids. The germline V and J ends were trimmed by 0 bases and 4 bases, with 12 bases remaining between them. CDR1 and CDR2 from the germline V gene are WNHNN and SYGVQD (reference sequence).

This rearrangement joins TRBV29-1 to TRBJ2-1; possibly TRBD2 for D (6 bases). The germline V gene has CDR1 SQVTM and CDR2 ANQGSEA. The CDR3 has 11 amino acids. The CDR3 sequence: CSVGTGDEQFF. CDR3 in DNA: TGCAGTGTAGGAACGGGGGATGAGCAGTTCTTC.

The gene calls are TRBV20-1 and TRBJ2-1, with a possible D match to TRBD2 (6 bases). The V and J ends lost 5 bases and 7 bases respectively, with 18 bases between them. Per germline, CDR1 DFQATT and CDR2 SNEGSKA (reference sequence). The CDR3 runs 14 residues. CDR3 nucleotides: TGCAGTGCTCCTGATCTAGCGCGCGGGAATGAGCAGTTCTTC. Its translation: CSAPDLARGNEQFF.

As regards this clonotype: One end of the junction varies from germline; a read error may be responsible. As DNA, the CDR3 is TGTGCCAACAGCCCCAGGGCACAGAAGGACACTGAAGCTTTCTTT. This translates into CANSPRAQKDTEAFF. This chain links TRBV11-3 with TRBJ1-1, with D perhaps TRBD1 (5 bases). This CDR3 comprises 15 residues. Germline CDR1 is SGHNT and CDR2 is YENEEA.

This clonotype appeared many times. The V call is TRBV7-9, the J call TRBJ2-7, with a tentative D call TRBD1 (6 bases). The CDR3 sequence is 12 residues long. Trimming took 3 bases from V and 7 from J, leaving 10 bases between them. CDR1 is SEHNR, CDR2 FQNEAQ, per germline (reference sequence). CDR3 coding DNA: TGTGCCAGCAGCTTCCAGGGGTTGGAGCAGTACTTC. It translates to CASSFQGLEQYF.

V and J are TRBV11-2 and TRBJ2-3; 10 bases fit TRBD2. The length of the CDR3 is 14 residues. With V trimmed by 6 bases and J by 5 bases, 5 bases remained unmatched. Germline V gives CDR1 SGHAT, CDR2 FQNNGV. The CDR3: CASSLLAGGDTQYF. DNA for the CDR3: TGTGCCAGCAGTTTATTAGCGGGGGGAGATACGCAGTATTTT.

This chain uses TRBV5-1 with TRBJ2-3; D is ambiguous. The CDR3 length is 11 residues. Germline loops: CDR1 SGHRS, CDR2 YFSETQ. The CDR3: CAIDEGDTQYF. In DNA form, the CDR3 reads TGCGCTATTGACGAAGGGGATACGCAGTATTTT.

The rearrangement joins TRBV28 to TRBJ1-1; unclear D gene. CDR3 length equals 13 residues. The germline CDR1 and CDR2 sequences are MDHEN and SYDVKM. V was clipped by 2 bases and J by 8 bases, with 12 bases between them. CDR3 sequence: CASSLTSWGEAFF. The CDR3 region has the DNA TGTGCCAGCAGTTTAACTTCTTGGGGAGAAGCTTTCTTT.

Concerning this clonotype itself: A much more abundant neighbour one base away suggests this may be a read error. The chain joins TRBV5-1 to TRBJ1-2; D call uncertain. Trimming stripped 0 bases from V and 7 bases from J, with 13 bases between. The CDR3 has 14 amino acids. Germline CDR1 SGHRS, CDR2 YFSETQ. The CDR3 DNA follows: TGCGCCAGCAGCTTGGTGGGAGATAAGGTTGGCTACACCTTC. Its protein product is CASSLVGDKVGYTF.

As to this clonotype: A much bigger clone sits one base away, suggesting this may be a read error. The chain combines TRBV5-5 with TRBJ1-2; 9 positions agree with TRBD1. The germline gives CDR1 SGHKS, CDR2 YYEKEE (reference sequence). V shed 0 bases and J 10 bases; nucleotides not matched to a gene: 7. The CDR3 spans 14 residues. In DNA, the CDR3 is TGTGCCAGCAGCTTGGGACAGGGGGTCGGTGACTACACCTTC. It specifies CASSLGQGVGDYTF.

On this clonotype: One junction end disagrees with the germline gene, perhaps due to a read error. The V and J genes are TRBV6-6 and TRBJ1-1, with D perhaps matching TRBD1 (6 bases). This CDR3 spans 15 amino acids. CDR1 and CDR2 (germline): MNHNY, SVGAGI (reference sequence). The CDR3 is CASSPSGGRNTEAYF. The CDR3 coding sequence is TGTGCCAGCAGCCCAAGTGGGGGGCGGAATACTGAAGCTTACTTT.